This T cell receptor beta chain emerged from a study of blood T cell repertoires in COVID-19. At the level of the study: The United States, Italy and Spain were the sources of the acute and convalescent COVID-19 samples.

The junction had 4 bases not matched to a gene; V was cut back by 4 bases and J by 13 bases. Germline CDR1 and CDR2: SGHRS and YFSETQ. The CDR3 is made up of 12 amino acids. In its sample, this clone was seen a few times. Here immunoSEQ multiplex PCR was the method, and the copy in TCRdb shows in-frame clones only, minus some. The sample records some 99,000 clones, 75% to 90% being singletons. The sample consisted of peripheral blood. This chain uses TRBV5-1 with TRBJ2-1, with 11 nucleotides matching TRBD1. This clonotype originated in a woman aged 45 to 65 with acute or convalescent COVID-19. The DNA for the CDR3 is TGCGCCAGCAGCAAGGACAGGGGGCAACAGTTCTTC. It codes for CASSKDRGQQFF. The full variable domain, rest sourced from reference TRBV5-1 and TRBJ2-1, is KAGVTQTPRYLIKTRGQQVTLSCSPISGHRSVSWYQQTPGQGLQFLFEYFSETQRNKGNFPGRFSGRQFSNSRSEMNVSTLELGDSALYLCASSKDRGQQFFGPGTRLTVL.